The next 32 T cell receptor beta chains were all read from a single sample in a study of TIL therapy for anti-PD-1-resistant metastatic lung cancer. Time point defined: pre-treatment sample, taken before nivolumab and TIL therapy. The libraries were made with immunoSEQ v3. TCRdb's copy holds only in-frame clones and misses some; the assay was immunoSEQ multiplex PCR. The sample contains 10,000 or so clones, 80% of which appear only once. The sequences come from blood, collected at baseline. These receptors came from a person between 25 and 79 years old with non-small cell lung cancer.

This clone was observed a few times. The rearrangement joins TRBV7-9 to TRBJ1-5, with a weak D call TRBD1 (5 bases). The CDR3 runs to 17 residues. V lost 4 bases to trimming and J lost 0 bases, with 16 bases between them. Per the germline V gene, CDR1 is SEHNR and CDR2 is FQNEAQ (reference sequence). CDR3 bases: TGTGCCAGCAGCTCGGTATGGGACTTAGATAGCAATCAGCCCCAGCATTTT. Its protein product is CASSSVWDLDSNQPQHF. Complete variable domain (other parts from reference TRBV7-9 and TRBJ1-5): DTGVSQNPRHKITKRGQNVTFRCDPISEHNRLYWYRQTLGQGPEFLTYFQNEAQLEKSRLLSDRFSAERPKGSFSTLEIQRTEQGDSAMYLCASSSVWDLDSNQPQHFGDGTRLSIL.

The rearrangement joins TRBV5-1 to TRBJ2-2; 12 nucleotides match TRBD2. Losses at the gene ends were 5 bases for V and 3 bases for J; bases not matched to a gene: 14. The germline CDR1 and CDR2 sequences are SGHRS and YFSETQ. The CDR3 covers 19 residues. CDR3 nucleotide sequence: TGCGCCAGCAGTCCGACCACCACTAGCGGGAGGTTGTACACCGGGGAGCTGTTTTTT. This translates into CASSPTTTSGRLYTGELFF.

The chain recombines TRBV19 with TRBJ1-5; D unresolved. Trimming shortened V by 8 bases and J by 0 bases, and 8 bases separated the two germline ends. The CDR3 runs to 13 residues. Germline V gene sequence: CDR1 LNHDA, CDR2 SQIVND (reference sequence). This CDR3 is CASCSYSNQPQHF. DNA for the CDR3: TGTGCCAGTTGTAGCTATAGCAATCAGCCCCAGCATTTT.

This chain joins TRBV6-4 and TRBJ1-1; TRBD1 might be the D (6 bases). The CDR3 is made up of 16 amino acids. Germline V gene lookup returns CDR1 MRHNA and CDR2 SNTAGT. The V end was cut by 3 bases, the J end by 4 bases, with 18 bases between. CDR3 in DNA: TGTGCCAGCAGTGAACAGGGTACGATGGGTGGCACTGAAGCTTTCTTT. Translation gives CASSEQGTMGGTEAFF.

This clone is a singleton in its sample. The rearrangement links TRBV12-5 to TRBJ1-6; maybe TRBD1 (5 bases). V lost 0 bases to trimming and J lost 4 bases, with 19 bases between them. Germline CDR1 reads LGHNT; CDR2 reads FRNRAP. The CDR3 contains 19 residues. CDR3 sequence (DNA): TGTGCTAGTGGTTTGGTAGACCGGGGCACAAGGGGATATAATTCACCCCTCCACTTT. This translates into CASGLVDRGTRGYNSPLHF.

The chain uses TRBV4-2 and TRBJ2-2; TRBD1 matches 8 bases. This CDR3 is built from 17 residues. Germline CDR1 LGHNA, CDR2 YNFKEQ. The V segment lost 5 bases and the J segment 5 bases; nucleotides outside the gene matches: 13. CDR3 loop: CASSLGYGQGFTGELFF. The DNA of the CDR3 is TGTGCCAGCAGCTTGGGTTACGGACAGGGTTTTACCGGGGAGCTGTTTTTT.

In its sample, this clone is medium-sized (0.01 to 0.1%). The CDR3 spells CASSGLGLSQPQHF. As DNA, the CDR3 is TGTGCCAGCAGTGGGCTGGGACTGAGTCAGCCCCAGCATTTT. The chain couples TRBV2 to TRBJ1-5, with D possibly being TRBD1 (5 bases). The germline CDR1 and CDR2 sequences are SNHLY and FYNNEI. Trimming shortened V by 4 bases and J by 6 bases, and 13 bases separated the two germline ends. The CDR3 has 14 amino acids.

This clone was recorded once. J is TRBJ1-1 and V is TRBV12-5; D gene uncertain. V lost 3 bases and J lost 0, with 14 bases in between. The CDR3 sequence is 16 residues long. The germline V gene has CDR1 LGHNT and CDR2 FRNRAP. DNA of the CDR3: TGTGCTAGTGGTTTTACGGGCCCCACAATGAACACTGAAGCTTTCTTT. It yields the protein CASGFTGPTMNTEAFF.

This sequence joins TRBV4-1 and TRBJ2-2; no reliable D call. The length of the CDR3 is 14 residues. V shed 1 base and J shed 7 bases, with 10 bases lying between them. CDR1 and CDR2 (germline): MGHRA, YSYEKL. The chain's CDR3 is CASSQGDSDGELFF. CDR3 nucleotides: TGCGCCAGCAGCCAAGGCGATTCGGACGGGGAGCTGTTTTTT.

This chain uses TRBV2 with TRBJ2-2, with 7 nucleotides matching TRBD1. V shed 6 bases, J shed 0 bases, and the junction held 1 base outside the gene matches. The germline CDR1 and CDR2 sequences are SNHLY and FYNNEI. The CDR3 runs 14 residues. CDR3 amino acids: CASSDRANTGELFF. The CDR3 bases are TGTGCCAGCAGCGACAGGGCGAACACCGGGGAGCTGTTTTTT.

The chain couples TRBV11-2 to TRBJ2-4, with D perhaps matching TRBD1 or TRBD2 (5 bases each). The germline CDR1 and CDR2 sequences are SGHAT and FQNNGV. Trimming left V 1 base short and J 0 bases short, with 10 bases between. The CDR3 spans 16 residues. The CDR3: CASSLGAGTAKNIQYF. For the CDR3, the DNA is TGTGCCAGCAGCTTAGGGGCAGGGACAGCCAAAAACATTCAGTACTTC. The variable domain in full, with the rest retrieved from reference TRBV11-2 and TRBJ2-4, is EAGVAQSPRYKIIEKRQSVAFWCNPISGHATLYWYQQILGQGPKLLIQFQNNGVVDDSQLPKDRFSAERLKGVDSTLKIQPAKLEDSAVYLCASSLGAGTAKNIQYFGAGTRLSVL.

The genes are TRBV6-5 and TRBJ1-2; D not resolved. The V and J ends lost 0 bases and 4 bases respectively, with 12 bases between them. Germline CDR1 reads MNHEY; CDR2 reads SVGAGI. The CDR3 sequence is 15 residues long. CDR3 sequence (DNA): TGTGCCAGCAGTTACTCGTACGGCAGAATCTATGGCTACACCTTC. Its protein product is CASSYSYGRIYGYTF.

The rearrangement links TRBV11-2 to TRBJ1-2, with D perhaps matching TRBD1 (5 bases). The ends were cut back, 3 bases at V and 2 bases at J, with 10 bases in the middle. Germline V lookup: CDR1 SGHAT, CDR2 FQNNGV. This CDR3 spans 14 amino acids. The CDR3 DNA sequence: TGTGCCAGCAGCTTGGATCGGGGGAACTATGGCTACACCTTC. This encodes CASSLDRGNYGYTF.

The rearrangement links TRBV5-1 to TRBJ2-3; 10 bases map to TRBD1. This CDR3 has 17 residues. V lost 2 bases to trimming and J lost 2 bases; unmatched junction nucleotides: 8. Germline loops: CDR1 SGHRS, CDR2 YFSETQ. CDR3 sequence: CASSLILTGGITDTQYF. The DNA for the CDR3 is TGCGCCAGCAGCTTAATATTGACAGGGGGCATCACAGATACGCAGTATTTT.

The chain joins TRBV5-1 to TRBJ2-3, with 11 bases identical to TRBD1. After removal of 6 bases from V and 5 bases from J, the junction contained 8 bases not matched to a gene. The CDR3 consists of 15 residues. Looked up from germline, CDR1 is SGHRS and CDR2 is YFSETQ. The CDR3 here is CASTQDRGQEDTQYF. In DNA, the CDR3 is TGCGCCAGCACCCAGGACAGGGGGCAGGAAGATACGCAGTATTTT.

This clone is a singleton in its sample. The V call is TRBV2, the J call TRBJ2-5, with 14 positions matching TRBD2. The V gene's germline CDR1 is SNHLY and CDR2 FYNNEI. This CDR3 is 17 amino acids long. The V segment lost 6 bases and the J segment 1 base; nucleotides outside the gene matches: 7. CDR3 amino acids: CASRKGTSGGTQETQYF. The CDR3, as DNA: TGTGCCAGCAGGAAGGGGACTAGCGGGGGCACCCAAGAGACCCAGTACTTC.

J is TRBJ2-5 and V is TRBV7-3, with 9 nucleotides matching TRBD1. The last part of the DNA fits TRBJ2-7 better; the J call may be wrong. The CDR3 extends over 15 amino acids. Per germline, CDR1 SGHTA and CDR2 FQGTGA. The CDR3: CASSASGQGRFEQYF. The DNA for the CDR3 is TGTGCCAGCAGCGCGTCGGGACAGGGACGTTTCGAGCAGTACTTC.

The CDR3 region has the DNA TGTGCCAGCTCACCCCGCGGCGGAGGACCGGCTAGCACAGATACGCAGTATTTT. Its translation is CASSPRGGGPASTDTQYF. The chain joins TRBV18 to TRBJ2-3, with D perhaps matching TRBD2 (5 bases). V was clipped by 3 bases and J by 0 bases, with 19 bases between them. This CDR3 comprises 18 residues. The germline CDR1 and CDR2 sequences are KGHSH and LQKENI.

The rearrangement joins TRBV5-8 to TRBJ2-3; D gene uncertain. Trimming shortened V by 2 bases and J by 3 bases, and 10 bases separated the two germline ends. Looked up from germline, CDR1 is SGHTS and CDR2 is YDEGEE. This CDR3 is 14 amino acids long. The DNA for the CDR3 is TGTGCCAGCAGCTTATATTCGGCTACAGATACGCAGTATTTT. It encodes CASSLYSATDTQYF. The full variable domain, in which reference TRBV5-8 and TRBJ2-3 provide the parts outside the CDR3, is EAGVTQSPTHLIKTRGQQATLRCSPISGHTSVYWYQQALGLGLQFLLWYDEGEERNRGNFPPRFSGRQFPNYSSELNVNALELEDSALYLCASSLYSATDTQYFGPGTRLTVL.

The chain links TRBV4-3 to TRBJ1-1; D uncertain. This CDR3 has 12 amino acids. Per germline, CDR1 LGHNA and CDR2 YSLEER. The V and J ends lost 4 bases and 9 bases respectively, with 12 bases between them. The CDR3 spells CASSLNGWQAFF. CDR3 DNA: TGCGCCAGCAGCCTTAATGGGTGGCAAGCTTTCTTT.

This chain connects TRBV6-5 to TRBJ2-5; D possibly corresponds to TRBD2 (5 bases). Gene TRBJ2-7 matches the end of the DNA better, so the J call may be wrong. CDR1 and CDR2 from the germline V gene are MNHEY and SVGAGI. The CDR3 runs to 12 residues. This CDR3 is CASRSSGGEQYF. The CDR3 DNA is TGTGCCAGCCGGTCCTCTGGAGGCGAGCAGTACTTC.

The chain employs TRBV6-6 and TRBJ2-2; tentatively, D is TRBD1 or TRBD2 (6 bases each). CDR3 length: 15 amino acids. V lost 5 bases and J 4 bases, leaving 14 bases between the germline ends. The germline CDR1 and CDR2 sequences are MNHNY and SVGAGI (reference sequence). The CDR3 coding sequence is TGTGCCAGCAGTGGACTACTAGGGGGCACCGGGGAGCTGTTTTTT. It specifies CASSGLLGGTGELFF.

A single count supports this clone. The chain is built from TRBV5-1 and TRBJ1-5, with D perhaps TRBD1 (5 bases). This CDR3 comprises 15 residues. CDR1 is SGHRS and CDR2 is YFSETQ in the germline V gene. The V gene lost 0 bases and the J gene lost 3 bases, with 10 bases spanning the gap. The CDR3 spells CASSLEAGHNQPQHF. CDR3 nucleotide sequence: TGCGCCAGCAGCTTGGAGGCAGGACACAATCAGCCCCAGCATTTT. The entire variable domain, with the rest obtained from reference TRBV5-1 and TRBJ1-5, is as follows: KAGVTQTPRYLIKTRGQQVTLSCSPISGHRSVSWYQQTPGQGLQFLFEYFSETQRNKGNFPGRFSGRQFSNSRSEMNVSTLELGDSALYLCASSLEAGHNQPQHFGDGTRLSIL.

Details on this clone: Other DNA sequences in this sample translate to the same CDR3. The chain combines TRBV11-2 with TRBJ1-3, with D perhaps matching TRBD1 (5 bases). Per the germline V gene, CDR1 is SGHAT and CDR2 is FQNNGV. This CDR3 spans 15 amino acids. Trimming took off 0 bases at V and 4 bases at J, with 10 bases between the two ends. The CDR3 reads CASSLDTGLGNTIYF. CDR3 DNA sequence: TGTGCCAGCAGCTTAGATACGGGGCTCGGAAACACCATATATTTT.

The chain is built from TRBV7-2 and TRBJ2-7, with TRBD2 matching over 7 bases. J lost 12 bases, V lost 2 bases, and 13 bases had no gene match. The CDR3 length is 14 residues. Germline V lookup: CDR1 SGHTA, CDR2 FQGNSA. This CDR3 is CASSLSSGSSRGYF. CDR3 sequence (DNA): TGTGCCAGCAGCTTAAGTAGCGGGTCATCTAGGGGGTACTTC.

This chain links TRBV6-1 with TRBJ2-5; 7 positions agree with TRBD1. This CDR3 is 14 amino acids long. Losses at the gene ends were 10 bases for V and 7 bases for J; bases not matched to a gene: 15. In germline, CDR1 is MNHNS, CDR2 SASEGT. The CDR3 reads CATLRDRGGGTQYF. The DNA of the CDR3 is TGTGCCACCTTAAGGGACAGAGGAGGAGGGACCCAGTACTTC.

The V and J genes are TRBV6-6 and TRBJ2-4, with 7 nucleotides matching TRBD1. Germline V CDR1 and CDR2: MNHNY, SVGAGI (reference sequence). Losses at the gene ends were 6 bases for V and 1 base for J; bases not matched to a gene: 3. The CDR3 totals 14 residues. The CDR3 loop reads CASRDREAKNIQYF. CDR3 nucleotide sequence: TGTGCCAGCAGAGACAGGGAGGCCAAAAACATTCAGTACTTC.

This clone appeared once. The rearrangement links TRBV7-8 to TRBJ2-1; 15 bases line up with TRBD2. The V gene end was trimmed by 1 base and the J gene end by 0 bases; junction bases not matched to a gene: 4. CDR3 length: 19 amino acids. Germline loops: CDR1 SGHVS, CDR2 FQNEAQ. Written as DNA, the CDR3 is TGTGCCAGCAGCTTAGGGACTAGCGGGAGGGCGAGCTCCTACAATGAGCAGTTCTTC. Translating gives CASSLGTSGRASSYNEQFF.

The rearrangement joins TRBV18 to TRBJ2-5; D is uncertain. The J call may be mistaken, given a closer DNA end match to TRBJ2-7. CDR3 length: 13 residues. The germline gives CDR1 KGHSH, CDR2 LQKENI. The CDR3 DNA sequence: TGTGCCAGCTCAAGTGGTAGCAACGACGAGCAGTACTTC. This encodes CASSSGSNDEQYF.

The genes are TRBV27 and TRBJ2-3; D tentatively reads TRBD1 or TRBD2 (5 bases each). Germline V gene sequence: CDR1 MNHEY, CDR2 SMNVEV (reference sequence). The V gene lost 5 bases and the J gene lost 3 bases, with 12 bases spanning the gap. CDR3 length: 14 residues. CDR3 sequence: CASSIPGRTDTQYF. The DNA of the CDR3 is TGTGCCAGCAGTATTCCGGGACGGACAGATACGCAGTATTTT.

The J gene is TRBJ2-5, the V gene TRBV5-5; 7 nucleotides align to TRBD1. The CDR3 is made up of 15 amino acids. The V segment lost 1 base and the J segment 7 bases; nucleotides outside the gene matches: 10. CDR1 and CDR2 (germline): SGHKS, YYEKEE (reference sequence). CDR3 sequence: CASSLTGVPSGTQYF. In nucleotides, the CDR3 is TGTGCCAGCAGCTTGACAGGGGTTCCTTCGGGGACCCAGTACTTC.

This clone was counted between two and nine times. V usage is TRBV5-1 and J usage is TRBJ2-2, with unresolved D. The germline V and J ends were trimmed by 1 base and 6 bases, with 10 bases remaining between them. The CDR3 is 14 amino acids. CDR1 and CDR2 from the germline V gene are SGHRS and YFSETQ. The CDR3 protein is CASSLLETAGELFF. The CDR3 DNA follows: TGCGCCAGCAGCTTGTTGGAGACCGCCGGGGAGCTGTTTTTT.